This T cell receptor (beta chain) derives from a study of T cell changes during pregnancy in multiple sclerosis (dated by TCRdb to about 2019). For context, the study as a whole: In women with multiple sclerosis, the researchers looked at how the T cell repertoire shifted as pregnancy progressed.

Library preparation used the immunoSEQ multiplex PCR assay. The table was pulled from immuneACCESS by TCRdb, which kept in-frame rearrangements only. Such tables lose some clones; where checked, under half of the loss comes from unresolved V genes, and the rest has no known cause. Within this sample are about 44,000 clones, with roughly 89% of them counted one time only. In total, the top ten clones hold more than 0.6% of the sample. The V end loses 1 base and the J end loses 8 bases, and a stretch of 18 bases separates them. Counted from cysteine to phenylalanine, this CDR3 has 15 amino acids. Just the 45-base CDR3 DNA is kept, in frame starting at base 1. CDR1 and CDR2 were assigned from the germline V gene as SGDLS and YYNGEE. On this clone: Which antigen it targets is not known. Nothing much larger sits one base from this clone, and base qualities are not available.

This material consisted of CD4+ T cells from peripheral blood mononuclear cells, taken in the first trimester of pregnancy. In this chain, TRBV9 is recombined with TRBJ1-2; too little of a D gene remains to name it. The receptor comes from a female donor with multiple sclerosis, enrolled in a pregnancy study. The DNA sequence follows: TGTGCCAGCAGCGTACAAGATTACTCGGGTAGGGGCTACACCTTC. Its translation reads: CASSVQDYSGRGYTF.